Following are 25 T cell receptor beta chains from one sample sequenced in a study of T cell responses to AZD1222 COVID-19 vaccine. The assay was immunoSEQ multiplex PCR, and TCRdb's table has in-frame clones only and misses some. This table has hundreds of thousands of clones, about 94% appearing once. Sequencing used peripheral blood, obtained 28 days after the second AZD1222 dose. These receptors all come from an adult who received the AZD1222 COVID-19 vaccine.

A word on this clone: This specimen includes other DNA sequences encoding the same CDR3. The chain has TRBV5-1 and TRBJ1-1; D possibly corresponds to TRBD1 (5 bases). Germline V CDR1 and CDR2: SGHRS, YFSETQ. Trimming cost V 4 bases and J 5 bases, with 12 bases left between them. The CDR3 loop spans 13 amino acids. The CDR3, as DNA: TGCGCCAGCAGCCCCCAGGGAACAACTGAAGCTTTCTTT. The encoded protein is CASSPQGTTEAFF.

As DNA, the CDR3 is TGTGCCAGCAGCCATGGATACAATGAGCAGTTCTTC. Protein sequence: CASSHGYNEQFF. The chain joins TRBV11-3 to TRBJ2-1; D is uncertain. The CDR3 totals 12 residues. Germline V lookup: CDR1 SGHNT, CDR2 YENEEA. The V end was cut by 5 bases, the J end by 4 bases, with 6 bases between.

V and J are TRBV11-3 and TRBJ2-3; no reliable D call. The CDR3 spans 15 residues. V dropped 0 bases and J dropped 0 bases, with 7 bases sitting between them. From germline, CDR1 is SGHNT and CDR2 YENEEA. The CDR3 DNA reads TGTGCCAGCAGCTTAGAACTTACTAGCACAGATACGCAGTATTTT. Its protein is CASSLELTSTDTQYF.

This chain links TRBV4-3 with TRBJ2-7; D is uncertain. Germline assignment: CDR1 LGHNA and CDR2 YSLEER. Trimming pared 1 base from V and 0 bases from J, leaving 10 bases between. The CDR3 is 15 residues long. The CDR3 bases are TGCGCCAGCAGCCAAGTGCTCCAGAGCTCCTACGAGCAGTACTTC. The encoded protein is CASSQVLQSSYEQYF.

The V and J genes are TRBV5-1 and TRBJ2-3; TRBD1 might be the D (5 bases). V dropped 7 bases and J dropped 3 bases, with 9 bases sitting between them. The CDR3 runs to 12 residues. The V gene's germline CDR1 is SGHRS and CDR2 YFSETQ. The CDR3 is CASGRGTDTQYF. In DNA, the CDR3 is TGCGCCAGCGGAAGGGGAACAGATACGCAGTATTTT. The full variable domain, rest sourced from reference TRBV5-1 and TRBJ2-3, is KAGVTQTPRYLIKTRGQQVTLSCSPISGHRSVSWYQQTPGQGLQFLFEYFSETQRNKGNFPGRFSGRQFSNSRSEMNVSTLELGDSALYLCASGRGTDTQYFGPGTRLTVL.

V is TRBV12-3 or TRBV12-4 and J is TRBJ1-1, with D maybe TRBD1 (6 bases). The CDR3 length is 13 residues. The V gene lost 8 bases and the J gene lost 8 bases, with 18 bases spanning the gap. CDR3 loop: CASDRGGGREAFF. CDR3 DNA sequence: TGTGCCAGCGACAGAGGGGGGGGAAGAGAAGCTTTCTTT.

V is TRBV12-3 or TRBV12-4 and J is TRBJ2-1; D is unresolved. V dropped 5 bases and J dropped 5 bases, with 7 bases sitting between them. The CDR3 totals 12 residues. The CDR3 coding sequence is TGTGCCAGCAGTATAGGGAACAATGAGCAGTTCTTC. This encodes CASSIGNNEQFF.

This chain uses TRBV15 with TRBJ1-5; weak D call: TRBD1 (6 bases). The CDR3 is 16 residues long. Germline CDR1 is LNHNV and CDR2 is YYDKDF (reference sequence). Deletions cut 1 base from V and 2 bases from J, with 12 bases between. The CDR3 nucleotides read TGTGCCACCAGCAGAGGGGCAGGGGAGGGCAATCAGCCCCAGCATTTT. Translation gives CATSRGAGEGNQPQHF.

The chain couples TRBV7-2 to TRBJ1-3; 8 bases fit TRBD1. Germline loops: CDR1 SGHTA, CDR2 FQGNSA. Trimming at V came to 5 bases and at J to 4 bases, leaving 10 bases not matched to a gene. The CDR3 is 16 residues long. The CDR3 DNA reads TGTGCCAGCAGCCTGAGTGGACAGGGTACCGGAAACACCATATATTTT. Translated, it gives CASSLSGQGTGNTIYF.

The gene calls are TRBV21-1 and TRBJ2-1; TRBD2, the D gene given by the table, was not confirmed from the DNA. TRBV21-1 is marked as a pseudogene. The CDR3 runs 14 residues. CDR3 in DNA: TGTGCCAGCAGCAATGGGGGAGGGCAGGATGAGCAGTTCTTC. Residues: CASSNGGGQDEQFF.

Points on this clone: This sample also contains other DNA sequences that code for the same CDR3. This chain joins TRBV28 and TRBJ2-4; 7 bases agree with TRBD1. CDR1 is MDHEN, CDR2 SYDVKM, per germline. The CDR3 runs to 15 residues. The V and J ends lost 6 bases and 0 bases, in that order; junction bases with no gene match: 5. The CDR3 DNA follows: TGTGCCAGCAGCCTCACAGGGGTAGCCAAAAACATTCAGTACTTC. Amino acid sequence: CASSLTGVAKNIQYF. The full variable domain, completed using reference TRBV28 and TRBJ2-4, is DVKVTQSSRYLVKRTGEKVFLECVQDMDHENMFWYRQDPGLGLRLIYFSYDVKMKEKGDIPEGYSVSREKKERFSLILESASTNQTSMYLCASSLTGVAKNIQYFGAGTRLSVL.

V gene TRBV29-1 combines with J gene TRBJ1-2; the D is unclear. Germline CDR1 SQVTM, CDR2 ANQGSEA. V gave up 4 bases and J gave up 4 bases, with 7 bases separating them. The CDR3 length is 11 residues. The CDR3 DNA reads as TGCAGCGTTGTGGCAGCCTATGGCTACACCTTC. It encodes CSVVAAYGYTF.

The chain joins TRBV27 to TRBJ1-2; D perhaps matches TRBD1 (5 bases). The CDR3 extends over 14 amino acids. The V gene's germline CDR1 is MNHEY and CDR2 SMNVEV (reference sequence). Trimming shortened V by 5 bases and J by 4 bases, and 14 bases separated the two germline ends. The chain's CDR3 is CASSLRAGPYGYTF. The DNA for the CDR3 is TGTGCCAGCAGTCTGCGGGCGGGGCCCTATGGCTACACCTTC.

CDR3 residues: CASSLSRGLGGYTF. The DNA for the CDR3 is TGTGCCAGCAGTTTATCGCGCGGATTAGGGGGCTACACCTTC. J is TRBJ1-2 and V is TRBV27; D gene ambiguous. Germline V lookup: CDR1 MNHEY, CDR2 SMNVEV (reference sequence). The CDR3 length is 14 residues. V was cut by 0 bases and J by 8 bases, with 13 bases left in between.

The rearrangement uses TRBV11-3 and TRBJ1-3; D call uncertain. The CDR3 spans 15 residues. CDR1 SGHNT and CDR2 YENEEA come from the germline V gene. V lost 5 bases and J lost 1, with 12 bases in between. The CDR3 loop reads CASSLRPLSGNTIYF. The CDR3 DNA is TGTGCCAGCAGCCTCCGACCGTTATCTGGAAACACCATATATTTT.

This chain links TRBV28 with TRBJ2-7; D could derive from TRBD1 or TRBD2 (5 bases each). Trimming took 3 bases from V and 2 from J, leaving 17 bases between them. There are 16 residues in the CDR3. Germline V gene lookup returns CDR1 MDHEN and CDR2 SYDVKM. The DNA of the CDR3 is TGTGCCAGCAGTTTGCCCGCCGGGACGGATACCTACGAGCAGTACTTC. It yields the protein CASSLPAGTDTYEQYF.

CDR3 region: CATKGWLAGPLKETQYF. The CDR3 nucleotides read TGTGCCACCAAGGGATGGCTAGCGGGACCCCTAAAGGAGACCCAGTACTTC. This chain connects TRBV2 to TRBJ2-5; 9 bases are shared with TRBD2. This CDR3 contains 17 residues. The V segment lost 10 bases and the J segment 5 bases; nucleotides outside the gene matches: 20. Germline V CDR1 and CDR2: SNHLY, FYNNEI.

This clone was detected once. This rearrangement joins TRBV7-9 to TRBJ1-4; D is uncertain. With 5 bases removed from V and 3 bases from J, the gap between germline ends came to 13 bases. CDR1 is SEHNR and CDR2 is FQNEAQ in the germline V gene (reference sequence). The CDR3 extends over 15 amino acids. In nucleotides, the CDR3 is TGTGCCAGCAGCGGGTTTCTGGGAGCTAATGAAAAACTGTTTTTT. Protein product: CASSGFLGANEKLFF. Using reference TRBV7-9 and TRBJ1-4 for the parts outside the CDR3, the full variable domain is DTGVSQNPRHKITKRGQNVTFRCDPISEHNRLYWYRQTLGQGPEFLTYFQNEAQLEKSRLLSDRFSAERPKGSFSTLEIQRTEQGDSAMYLCASSGFLGANEKLFFGSGTQLSVL.

V and J are TRBV5-6 and TRBJ1-4; D is ambiguous. CDR3 length: 15 amino acids. V was pared by 0 bases and J by 3 bases, with 9 bases between. Germline-derived CDR1 and CDR2 are SGHDT and YYEEEE. Here the CDR3 DNA reads TGTGCCAGCAGCTTGGGTGGGAGTGCTAATGAAAAACTGTTTTTT. Amino acid sequence: CASSLGGSANEKLFF. The full variable domain, with the rest looked up from reference TRBV5-6 and TRBJ1-4, is DAGVTQSPTHLIKTRGQQVTLRCSPKSGHDTVSWYQQALGQGPQFIFQYYEEEERQRGNFPDRFSGHQFPNYSSELNVNALLLGDSALYLCASSLGGSANEKLFFGSGTQLSVL.

This clone was detected once. V usage is TRBV18 and J usage is TRBJ2-1, with D perhaps matching TRBD1 (6 bases). This CDR3 has 13 amino acids. Looked up from germline, CDR1 is KGHSH and CDR2 is LQKENI. The ends were cut back, 5 bases at V and 7 bases at J, with 12 bases in the middle. DNA of the CDR3: TGTGCCAGCTCATCGGAACAGGGAAATGAGCAGTTCTTC. Amino acid sequence: CASSSEQGNEQFF.

The chain carries TRBV6-5 and TRBJ1-1, with D tentatively TRBD1 (5 bases). The germline V gene has CDR1 MNHEY and CDR2 SVGAGI. The CDR3 is 15 residues long. The V end lost 2 bases, the J end lost 5 bases, and 15 bases lay between the germline ends. The CDR3 spells CASSYLREDWTEAFF. The CDR3 DNA is TGTGCCAGCAGTTACCTCAGGGAGGATTGGACTGAAGCTTTCTTT.

The chain combines TRBV20-1 with TRBJ1-2, with D possibly being TRBD1 (6 bases). The V end was cut by 3 bases, the J end by 4 bases, with 6 bases between. This CDR3 has 11 residues. Germline V gene lookup returns CDR1 DFQATT and CDR2 SNEGSKA (reference sequence). The CDR3, as DNA: TGCAGTGCTAGGGACAGCTATGGCTACACCTTC. Translated: CSARDSYGYTF.

J is TRBJ1-2 and V is TRBV28, with 7 bases aligning to TRBD1. Germline V gene lookup returns CDR1 MDHEN and CDR2 SYDVKM. CDR3 size: 14 residues. V was clipped by 4 bases and J by 4 bases; unmatched bases: 6. The CDR3 here is CASSSQGMIYGYTF. CDR3 DNA: TGTGCCAGCAGTTCACAGGGGATGATCTATGGCTACACCTTC.

The V gene is TRBV28, the J gene TRBJ2-7; D is uncertain. Germline V CDR1 and CDR2: MDHEN, SYDVKM. Trimming removed 4 bases from V and 8 bases from J, with 9 bases in between. The CDR3 is 11 amino acids. In nucleotides, the CDR3 is TGTGCCAGCAGTTCTACCCCCAAGCAGTACTTC. It specifies CASSSTPKQYF.

The chain recombines TRBV6-2 or TRBV6-3 with TRBJ2-4, with 7 positions matching TRBD2. The J segment lost 15 bases and the V segment lost 6 bases, leaving 8 bases of the junction unmatched. There are 11 residues in the CDR3. Germline V lookup: CDR1 MNHEY, CDR2 SVGEGT. The CDR3 loop is CASSSTGGTYF. The CDR3, as DNA: TGTGCCAGCAGCTCGACGGGGGGAACGTACTTC.